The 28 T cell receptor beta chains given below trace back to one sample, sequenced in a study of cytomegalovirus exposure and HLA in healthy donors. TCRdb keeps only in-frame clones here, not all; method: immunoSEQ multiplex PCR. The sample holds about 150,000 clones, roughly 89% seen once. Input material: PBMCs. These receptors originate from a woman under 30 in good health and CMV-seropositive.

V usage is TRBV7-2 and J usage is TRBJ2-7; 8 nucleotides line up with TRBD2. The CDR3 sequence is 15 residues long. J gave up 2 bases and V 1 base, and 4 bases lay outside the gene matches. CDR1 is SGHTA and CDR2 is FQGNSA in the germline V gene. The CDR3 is CASSLERGSPYEQYF. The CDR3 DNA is TGTGCCAGCAGCTTAGAGCGGGGGTCTCCCTACGAGCAGTACTTC.

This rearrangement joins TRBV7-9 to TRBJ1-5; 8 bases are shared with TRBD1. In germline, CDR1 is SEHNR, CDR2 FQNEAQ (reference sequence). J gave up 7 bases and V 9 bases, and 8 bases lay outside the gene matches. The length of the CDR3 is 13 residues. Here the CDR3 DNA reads TGTGCCAGGCCGCAGGGGGCGCACCAGCCCCAGCATTTT. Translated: CARPQGAHQPQHF. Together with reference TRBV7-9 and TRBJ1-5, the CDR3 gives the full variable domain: DTGVSQNPRHKITKRGQNVTFRCDPISEHNRLYWYRQTLGQGPEFLTYFQNEAQLEKSRLLSDRFSAERPKGSFSTLEIQRTEQGDSAMYLCARPQGAHQPQHFGDGTRLSIL.

The CDR3 DNA reads as TGTGCCAGCAGTTACCCGACTAGCGGGGGGGCTCGGGAGCAGTACTTC. Protein product: CASSYPTSGGAREQYF. The gene calls are TRBV6-6 and TRBJ2-7; 14 nucleotides agree with TRBD2. This CDR3 has 16 residues. Germline lookup yields CDR1 MNHNY and CDR2 SVGAGI (reference sequence). Losses at the gene ends were 2 bases for V and 7 bases for J; bases not matched to a gene: 7.

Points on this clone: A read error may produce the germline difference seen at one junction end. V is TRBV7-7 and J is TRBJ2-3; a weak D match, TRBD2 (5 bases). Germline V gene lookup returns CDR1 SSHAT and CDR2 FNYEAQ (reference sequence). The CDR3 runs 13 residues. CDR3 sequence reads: CASSPTGVDTQYF. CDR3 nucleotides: TGTGCTAGCAGTCCAACCGGGGTCGATACGCAGTATTTT.

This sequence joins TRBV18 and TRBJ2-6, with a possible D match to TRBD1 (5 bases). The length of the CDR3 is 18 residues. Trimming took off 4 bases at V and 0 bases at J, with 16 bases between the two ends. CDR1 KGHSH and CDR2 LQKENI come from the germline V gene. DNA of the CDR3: TGTGCCAGCTCACAACGACAGAGCGCGGACTCTGGGGCCAACGTCCTGACTTTC. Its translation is CASSQRQSADSGANVLTF.

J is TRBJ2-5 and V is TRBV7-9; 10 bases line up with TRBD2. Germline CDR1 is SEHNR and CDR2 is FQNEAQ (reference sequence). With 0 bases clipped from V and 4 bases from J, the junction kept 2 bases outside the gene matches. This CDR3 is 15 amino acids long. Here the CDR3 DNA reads TGTGCCAGCAGCTTAGCACTAGCGGGGAGAGAGACCCAGTACTTC. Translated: CASSLALAGRETQYF.

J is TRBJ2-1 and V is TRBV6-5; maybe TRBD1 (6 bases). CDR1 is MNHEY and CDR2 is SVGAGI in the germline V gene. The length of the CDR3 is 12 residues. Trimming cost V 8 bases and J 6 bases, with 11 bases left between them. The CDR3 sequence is CASCKQGNEQFF. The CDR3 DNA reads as TGTGCCAGCTGTAAACAGGGCAATGAGCAGTTCTTC.

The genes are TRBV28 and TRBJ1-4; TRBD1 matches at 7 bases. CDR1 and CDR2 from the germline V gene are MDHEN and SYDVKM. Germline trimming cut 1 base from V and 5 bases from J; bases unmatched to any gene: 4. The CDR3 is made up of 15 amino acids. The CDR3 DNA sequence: TGTGCCAGCAGTTTATCGGGACAGTGGAATGAAAAACTGTTTTTT. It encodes CASSLSGQWNEKLFF. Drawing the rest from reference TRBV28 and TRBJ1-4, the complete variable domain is DVKVTQSSRYLVKRTGEKVFLECVQDMDHENMFWYRQDPGLGLRLIYFSYDVKMKEKGDIPEGYSVSREKKERFSLILESASTNQTSMYLCASSLSGQWNEKLFFGSGTQLSVL.

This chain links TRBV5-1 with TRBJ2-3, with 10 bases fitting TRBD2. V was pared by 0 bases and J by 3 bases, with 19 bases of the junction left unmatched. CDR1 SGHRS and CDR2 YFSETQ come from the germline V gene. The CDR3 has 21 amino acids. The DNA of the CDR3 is TGCGCCAGCAGCTTGGCCCTACACCCTCCTCTACTAGCGGGGCTGACAGATACGCAGTATTTT. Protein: CASSLALHPPLLAGLTDTQYF.

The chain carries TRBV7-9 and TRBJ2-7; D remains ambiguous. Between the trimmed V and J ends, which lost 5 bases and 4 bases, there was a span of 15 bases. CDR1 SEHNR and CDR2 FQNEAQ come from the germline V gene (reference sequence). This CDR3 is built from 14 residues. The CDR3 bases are TGTGCCAGCAGCCGAAGCGAGACCCTTTACGAGCAGTACTTC. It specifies CASSRSETLYEQYF. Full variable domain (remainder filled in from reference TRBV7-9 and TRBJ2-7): DTGVSQNPRHKITKRGQNVTFRCDPISEHNRLYWYRQTLGQGPEFLTYFQNEAQLEKSRLLSDRFSAERPKGSFSTLEIQRTEQGDSAMYLCASSRSETLYEQYFGPGTRLTVT.

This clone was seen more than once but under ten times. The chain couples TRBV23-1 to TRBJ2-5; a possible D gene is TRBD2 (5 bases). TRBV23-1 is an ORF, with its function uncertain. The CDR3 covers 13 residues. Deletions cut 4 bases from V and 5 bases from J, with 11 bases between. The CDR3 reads CASSPRGSETQYF. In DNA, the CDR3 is TGCGCCAGCAGTCCCCGGGGAAGTGAGACCCAGTACTTC.

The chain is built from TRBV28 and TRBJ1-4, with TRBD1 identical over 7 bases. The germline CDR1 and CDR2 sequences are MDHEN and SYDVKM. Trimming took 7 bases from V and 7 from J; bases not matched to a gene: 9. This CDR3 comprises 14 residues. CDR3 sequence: CASTKTGYLEKLFF. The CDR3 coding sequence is TGTGCCAGCACCAAGACAGGGTATCTTGAAAAACTGTTTTTT.

DNA for the CDR3: TGTGCCAGCAGCTTATCTAGCGGGGGGAACAATGAGCAGTTCTTC. It translates to CASSLSSGGNNEQFF. V and J are TRBV7-8 and TRBJ2-1, with 11 bases fitting TRBD2. This CDR3 has 15 amino acids. CDR1 is SGHVS, CDR2 FQNEAQ, per germline. With V trimmed by 2 bases and J by 5 bases, 2 bases remained unmatched. Filled out from reference TRBV7-8 and TRBJ2-1, the complete variable domain reads GAGVSQSPRYKVAKRGQDVALRCDPISGHVSLFWYQQALGQGPEFLTYFQNEAQLDKSGLPSDRFFAERPEGSVSTLKIQRTQQEDSAVYLCASSLSSGGNNEQFFGPGTRLTVL.

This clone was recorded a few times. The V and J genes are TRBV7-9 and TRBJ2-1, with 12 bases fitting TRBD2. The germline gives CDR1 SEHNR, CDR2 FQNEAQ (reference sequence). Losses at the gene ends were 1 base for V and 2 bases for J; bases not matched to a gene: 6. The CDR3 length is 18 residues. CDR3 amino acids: CASSLGLAGVRAYNEQFF. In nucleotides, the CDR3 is TGTGCCAGCAGCTTAGGACTAGCGGGGGTTCGCGCCTACAATGAGCAGTTCTTC.

The CDR3 protein is CASSLTSAEQFF. The CDR3 region has the DNA TGTGCCAGCAGCTTGACTAGCGCTGAGCAGTTCTTC. V is TRBV5-6 and J is TRBJ2-1, with TRBD2 matching 7 bases. V dropped 1 base and J dropped 9; count of bases not matched to a gene: 1. This CDR3 contains 12 residues. The V gene's germline CDR1 is SGHDT and CDR2 YYEEEE.

As DNA, the CDR3 is TGTGCCAGCAGTTTGGTAGGGCAGGGCCTCTACGAGCAGTACTTC. It encodes CASSLVGQGLYEQYF. The rearrangement joins TRBV28 to TRBJ2-7, with D possibly matching TRBD1 (5 bases). The germline gives CDR1 MDHEN, CDR2 SYDVKM. This CDR3 comprises 15 residues. V lost 3 bases to trimming and J lost 3 bases, with 15 bases between them.

The CDR3 sequence: CASSRVRGDFGNTIYF. The CDR3 DNA reads TGTGCCAGCAGCCGAGTCCGCGGGGATTTTGGAAACACCATATATTTT. The chain combines TRBV4-2 with TRBJ1-3; D is unclear. This CDR3 has 16 amino acids. Trimming removed 4 bases from V and 3 bases from J, with 16 bases in between. Germline-derived CDR1 and CDR2 are LGHNA and YNFKEQ.

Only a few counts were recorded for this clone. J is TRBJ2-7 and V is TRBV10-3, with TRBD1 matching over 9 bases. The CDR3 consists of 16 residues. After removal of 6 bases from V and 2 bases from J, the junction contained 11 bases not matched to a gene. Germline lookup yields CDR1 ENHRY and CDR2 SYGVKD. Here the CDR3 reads CAISGSRDRAAYEQYF. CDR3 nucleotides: TGTGCCATCAGCGGATCGAGGGACAGGGCCGCCTACGAGCAGTACTTC.

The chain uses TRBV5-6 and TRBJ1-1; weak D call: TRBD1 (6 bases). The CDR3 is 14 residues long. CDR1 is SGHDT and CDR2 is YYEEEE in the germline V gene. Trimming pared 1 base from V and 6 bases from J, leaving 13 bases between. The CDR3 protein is CASSLWGGLPEAFF. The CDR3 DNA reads TGTGCCAGCAGCTTGTGGGGGGGCCTCCCTGAAGCTTTCTTT.

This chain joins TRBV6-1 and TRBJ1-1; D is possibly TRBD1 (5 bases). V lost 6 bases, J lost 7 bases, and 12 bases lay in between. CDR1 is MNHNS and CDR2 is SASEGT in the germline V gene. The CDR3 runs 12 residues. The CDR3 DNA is TGTGCCAGCAGGCAGGGCGCTCTTGAAGCTTTCTTT. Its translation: CASRQGALEAFF.

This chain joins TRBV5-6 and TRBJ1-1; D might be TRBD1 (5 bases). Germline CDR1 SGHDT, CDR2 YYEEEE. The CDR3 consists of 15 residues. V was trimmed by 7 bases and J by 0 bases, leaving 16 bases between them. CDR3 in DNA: TGTGCCAGCCTGAGTCGGGGGTGGATGAACACTGAAGCTTTCTTT. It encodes CASLSRGWMNTEAFF.

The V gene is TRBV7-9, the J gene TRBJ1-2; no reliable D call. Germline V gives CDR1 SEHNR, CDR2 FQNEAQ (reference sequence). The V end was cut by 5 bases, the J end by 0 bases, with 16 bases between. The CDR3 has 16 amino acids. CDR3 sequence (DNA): TGTGCCAGCAGCCCTTTTGAGGCGGGATCTAACTATGGCTACACCTTC. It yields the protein CASSPFEAGSNYGYTF.

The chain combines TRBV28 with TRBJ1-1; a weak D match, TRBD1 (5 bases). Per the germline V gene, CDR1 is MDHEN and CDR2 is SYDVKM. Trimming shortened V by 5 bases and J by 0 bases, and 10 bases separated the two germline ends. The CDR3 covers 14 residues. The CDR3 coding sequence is TGTGCCAGCAGTAAGACAGCTTTGAACACTGAAGCTTTCTTT. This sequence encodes CASSKTALNTEAFF.

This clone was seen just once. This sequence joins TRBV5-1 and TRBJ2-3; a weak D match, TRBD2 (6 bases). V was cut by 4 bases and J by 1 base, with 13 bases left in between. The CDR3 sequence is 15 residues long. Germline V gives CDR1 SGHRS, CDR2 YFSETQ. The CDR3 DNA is TGCGCCAGCAGCGTTGGGGGACTGGGCACAGATACGCAGTATTTT. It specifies CASSVGGLGTDTQYF.

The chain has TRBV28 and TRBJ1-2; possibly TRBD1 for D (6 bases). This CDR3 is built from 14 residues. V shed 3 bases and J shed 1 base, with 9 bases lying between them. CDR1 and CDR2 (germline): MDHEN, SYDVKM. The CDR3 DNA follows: TGTGCCAGCAGTTTCGGACAGATTAACTATGGCTACACCTTC. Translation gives CASSFGQINYGYTF.

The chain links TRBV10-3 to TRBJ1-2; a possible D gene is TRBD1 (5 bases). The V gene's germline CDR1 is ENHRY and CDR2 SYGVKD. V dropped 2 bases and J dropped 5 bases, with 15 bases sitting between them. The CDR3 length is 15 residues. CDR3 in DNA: TGTGCCATCAGTGAGGGGGCAGACCTCGGGTATGGCTACACCTTC. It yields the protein CAISEGADLGYGYTF.

This chain's CDR3 is CASSVAGQGAGNTIYF. The CDR3 region has the DNA TGTGCCAGCAGCGTAGCTGGACAGGGAGCTGGAAACACCATATATTTT. V gene TRBV9 combines with J gene TRBJ1-3; 8 bases are shared with TRBD1. J gave up 2 bases and V 0 bases, and 4 bases lay outside the gene matches. The germline V gene encodes CDR1 SGDLS and CDR2 YYNGEE. The CDR3 consists of 16 residues.

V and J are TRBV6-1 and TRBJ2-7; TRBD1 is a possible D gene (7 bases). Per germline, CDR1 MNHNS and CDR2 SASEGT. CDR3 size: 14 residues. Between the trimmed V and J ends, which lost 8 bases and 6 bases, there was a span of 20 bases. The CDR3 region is CASRVQGGRGEQYF. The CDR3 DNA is TGTGCCAGCCGAGTCCAGGGGGGCAGGGGCGAGCAGTACTTC.